What follows are 17 T cell receptor beta chains derived from one specimen sequenced in a study of shared clonotypes between healthy human individuals. Clones were read by immunoSEQ multiplex PCR, and TCRdb kept only the in-frame ones, dropping some. The table records approximately 500,000 clones, 90% to 97% of them present only once. The specimen sequenced was naive CD4+ T cells sorted from blood. This sample's subset: CD45RA+ positively selected. The origin of the receptors is a woman aged 25 to 39 in good health.

The rearrangement links TRBV28 to TRBJ2-1, with 11 bases that match TRBD2. V shed 5 bases and J 6 bases; nucleotides not matched to a gene: 6. Germline-derived CDR1 and CDR2 are MDHEN and SYDVKM. This CDR3 has 15 residues. The CDR3 protein is CASSTTSGIVNEQFF. The CDR3 DNA sequence: TGTGCCAGCAGTACGACTAGCGGGATCGTCAATGAGCAGTTCTTC.

V is TRBV5-1 and J is TRBJ2-5; 8 positions agree with TRBD2. V lost 0 bases and J lost 2; bases outside the gene matches: 9. Germline CDR1 reads SGHRS; CDR2 reads YFSETQ. The CDR3 has 17 amino acids. The CDR3: CASSLGGLAGLQETQYF. The DNA of the CDR3 is TGCGCCAGCAGCTTGGGTGGGCTAGCGGGTTTACAAGAGACCCAGTACTTC.

V is TRBV29-1 and J is TRBJ2-3, with 10 bases matching TRBD2. Germline-derived CDR1 and CDR2 are SQVTM and ANQGSEA. The CDR3 is 14 amino acids. V dropped 6 bases and J dropped 5; count of bases not matched to a gene: 8. CDR3: CSVQRRLAGDTQYF. Here the CDR3 DNA reads TGCAGCGTCCAAAGAAGACTAGCGGGAGATACGCAGTATTTT.

CDR3 protein: CASSLGLDYNEQFF. DNA for the CDR3: TGCGCCAGCAGCTTGGGTCTGGATTACAATGAGCAGTTCTTC. The rearrangement uses TRBV5-1 and TRBJ2-1; D ambiguous. Between the trimmed V and J ends, which lost 0 bases and 4 bases, there was a span of 8 bases. CDR3 length: 14 amino acids. The germline V gene encodes CDR1 SGHRS and CDR2 YFSETQ. Complete variable domain (other parts from reference TRBV5-1 and TRBJ2-1): KAGVTQTPRYLIKTRGQQVTLSCSPISGHRSVSWYQQTPGQGLQFLFEYFSETQRNKGNFPGRFSGRQFSNSRSEMNVSTLELGDSALYLCASSLGLDYNEQFFGPGTRLTVL.

The chain employs TRBV10-2 and TRBJ2-3; TRBD2 might be the D (5 bases). This CDR3 has 14 residues. The V and J ends lost 6 bases and 1 base respectively, with 11 bases between them. CDR1 is WSHSY and CDR2 is SAAADI in the germline V gene. This CDR3 is CASRGWRGTDTQYF. The CDR3 coding sequence is TGCGCCAGCAGGGGGTGGCGGGGCACAGATACGCAGTATTTT.

The V gene is TRBV19, the J gene TRBJ2-7; the D is unclear. With 1 base removed from V and 3 bases from J, the gap between germline ends came to 13 bases. The CDR3 has 15 amino acids. Germline-derived CDR1 and CDR2 are LNHDA and SQIVND (reference sequence). DNA of the CDR3: TGTGCCAGTAGTATAGGATTAGGGTCCCTCTACGAGCAGTACTTC. Its translation: CASSIGLGSLYEQYF.

The chain couples TRBV11-2 to TRBJ1-2; D remains unclear. CDR3 length: 12 residues. Per the germline V gene, CDR1 is SGHAT and CDR2 is FQNNGV. V gave up 8 bases and J gave up 4 bases, with 11 bases separating them. CDR3 nucleotide sequence: TGTGCCAGCCAAGGTCAGACCTATGGCTACACCTTC. It yields the protein CASQGQTYGYTF.

V is TRBV9 and J is TRBJ2-5; D remains unclear. This CDR3 is built from 15 residues. V lost 4 bases to trimming and J lost 2 bases, with 15 bases between them. CDR1 is SGDLS, CDR2 YYNGEE, per germline. The CDR3 sequence: CASSPRPAVQETQYF. DNA for the CDR3: TGTGCCAGCAGCCCCCGACCCGCGGTTCAAGAGACCCAGTACTTC.

V is TRBV18 and J is TRBJ1-4; no reliable D call. This CDR3 has 15 residues. Trimming cost V 4 bases and J 2 bases, with 11 bases left between them. Germline CDR1 and CDR2: KGHSH and LQKENI. The CDR3, as DNA: TGTGCCAGCTCACGGCGGGGTGGTACTAATGAAAAACTGTTTTTT. It specifies CASSRRGGTNEKLFF.

The V gene is TRBV5-4, the J gene TRBJ2-1; no clear D. The CDR3 totals 13 residues. The V end lost 4 bases, the J end lost 8 bases, and 13 bases lay between the germline ends. In germline, CDR1 is SGHNT, CDR2 YYREEE (reference sequence). The CDR3 protein is CASSQNWMDEQFF. Here the CDR3 DNA reads TGTGCCAGCAGCCAGAATTGGATGGATGAGCAGTTCTTC. The whole variable domain, remainder taken from reference TRBV5-4 and TRBJ2-1, is ETGVTQSPTHLIKTRGQQVTLRCSSQSGHNTVSWYQQALGQGPQFIFQYYREEENGRGNFPPRFSGLQFPNYSSELNVNALELDDSALYLCASSQNWMDEQFFGPGTRLTVL.

The chain has TRBV18 and TRBJ2-7; 8 bases fit TRBD1. CDR1 KGHSH and CDR2 LQKENI come from the germline V gene. The J segment lost 2 bases and the V segment lost 1 base, leaving 7 bases of the junction unmatched. The CDR3 totals 16 residues. The CDR3 DNA sequence: TGTGCCAGCTCACCACGCGGACAGGGAGGAACCTACGAGCAGTACTTC. It is translated as CASSPRGQGGTYEQYF.

A note on this clone: The sample holds other DNA sequences that translate to the same CDR3. The CDR3 DNA is TGCGCCAGCAGCTTGGGTGGGATCCAAGAGACCCAGTACTTC. Protein sequence: CASSLGGIQETQYF. The V gene is TRBV5-1, the J gene TRBJ2-5; D remains unclear. The V end lost 0 bases, the J end lost 1 base, and 7 bases lay between the germline ends. The CDR3 is 14 amino acids. Germline CDR1 is SGHRS and CDR2 is YFSETQ.

This chain uses TRBV15 with TRBJ2-7; TRBD2 might be the D (5 bases). Trimming pared 9 bases from V and 5 bases from J, leaving 20 bases between. This CDR3 spans 14 amino acids. CDR1 is LNHNV and CDR2 is YYDKDF in the germline V gene (reference sequence). In nucleotides, the CDR3 is TGTGCCACTAGGCCTCGTGGGAGAACCCACGAGCAGTACTTC. Translation gives CATRPRGRTHEQYF.

The rearrangement uses TRBV7-9 and TRBJ2-1; no clear D. Trimming left V 4 bases short and J 0 bases short, with 10 bases between. This CDR3 region has 15 residues. Germline V CDR1 and CDR2: SEHNR, FQNEAQ (reference sequence). The CDR3 here is CASSYEINSYNEQFF. CDR3 in DNA: TGTGCCAGCAGCTACGAGATAAACTCCTACAATGAGCAGTTCTTC.

The chain has TRBV7-8 and TRBJ2-1, with 8 bases fitting TRBD2. J lost 0 bases, V lost 5 bases, and 3 bases had no gene match. The CDR3 has 15 amino acids. Germline V gene sequence: CDR1 SGHVS, CDR2 FQNEAQ. CDR3 bases: TGTGCCAGCAGCCGAAGCGGGGGCTCCTACAATGAGCAGTTCTTC. This sequence encodes CASSRSGGSYNEQFF.

The chain's CDR3 is CASSEEVSPDTQYF. The CDR3 DNA is TGTGCCAGCAGTGAAGAGGTCTCCCCGGATACGCAGTATTTT. The chain has TRBV2 and TRBJ2-3; no clear D gene. V was cut by 1 base and J by 6 bases, with 11 bases left in between. The CDR3 has 14 amino acids. In germline, CDR1 is SNHLY, CDR2 FYNNEI. Full variable domain (remainder filled in from reference TRBV2 and TRBJ2-3): EPEVTQTPSHQVTQMGQEVILRCVPISNHLYFYWYRQILGQKVEFLVSFYNNEISEKSEIFDDQFSVERPDGSNFTLKIRSTKLEDSAMYFCASSEEVSPDTQYFGPGTRLTVL.

The chain has TRBV7-7 and TRBJ2-3; 13 bases align to TRBD2. The CDR3 runs to 15 residues. Losses at the gene ends were 5 bases for V and 5 bases for J; bases not matched to a gene: 4. In germline, CDR1 is SSHAT, CDR2 FNYEAQ (reference sequence). Written as DNA, the CDR3 is TGTGCCAGCAGCCGGACTAGCGGGAGAGTAGATACGCAGTATTTT. Translating it yields CASSRTSGRVDTQYF.